This TCR beta chain was captured by sequencing in a study of PD-1 blockade in classical Hodgkin lymphoma. As for this clone: Its antigen is not known.

Study-wide points: The baseline diversity of complete responders showed similarity to that of newly diagnosed patients.

Assay: immunoSEQ multiplex PCR; the TCRdb copy retains only in-frame clones and omits some. Of 95,000 to 100,000 clones listed, approximately 90% were seen once; the top ten hold under 8.5%. Germline loops: CDR1 SGHAT, CDR2 FQNNGV. J was trimmed by 6 bases and V by 6 bases; bases with no gene match: 12. The CDR3 sequence is 16 residues long. Each patient relapsed following autologous stem cell transplantation, and prior brentuximab vedotin exposure differed. The sequencing here drew on peripheral blood mononuclear cells (PBMCs), taken before the second cycle of nivolumab. J is TRBJ2-3 and V is TRBV11-2; TRBD2 matches 10 bases. The TCR was taken from a human donor with classical Hodgkin lymphoma. The CDR3 loop is CASRYLAGARGDTQYF. CDR3 in DNA: TGTGCCAGCAGATACCTAGCGGGGGCTCGGGGGGATACGCAGTATTTT.